These T cell receptor beta chains were read from a single sample in a study of blood T cell repertoires in COVID-19. Only in-frame clones appear in the TCRdb table, and some are missing; sequencing was by immunoSEQ multiplex PCR. The sample gives more than 85,000 clones, around 81% of which show up once; about 4.3% is in the top ten. Sequenced sample: peripheral blood. Every receptor here comes from a man aged 55-75 years with acute or convalescent COVID-19. Each CDR3 is given with its conserved first and last residue. D genes are given only for firm matches. Size is stated for part of the rows, as once, few or many counts, or as a class when the clone is expanded.

j_gene	abundance	v_gene	d_gene	CDR3aa	CDR3nt
TRBJ1-2	.	TRBV18	.	CASSPAGPGPIYGYTF	TGTGCCAGCTCACCAGCGGGACCGGGCCCTATCTATGGCTACACCTTC
TRBJ1-1	few	TRBV6-5	.	CASSPQGRNTEAFF	TGTGCCAGCAGTCCTCAGGGGAGGAACACTGAAGCTTTCTTT
TRBJ1-1	.	TRBV19	.	CASSNRGGSMNTEAFF	TGTGCCAGTAGTAATCGGGGGGGGAGCATGAACACTGAAGCTTTCTTT
TRBJ1-6	.	TRBV27	TRBD1	CASRMDRGTYNSPLHF	TGTGCCAGCAGGATGGACAGGGGAACCTATAATTCACCCCTCCACTTT
TRBJ1-4	.	TRBV5-1	TRBD1	CASSLSVRQGNEKLFF	TGCGCCAGCAGCTTATCCGTGAGACAGGGGAATGAAAAACTGTTTTTT
TRBJ2-1	many	TRBV5-8	.	CASSPQGRAGEQFF	TGTGCCAGCAGCCCTCAGGGGAGGGCCGGTGAGCAGTTCTTC
TRBJ2-1	.	TRBV19	TRBD2	CASSGTSYGEQFF	TGTGCCAGTAGTGGGACTAGTTACGGCGAGCAGTTCTTC
TRBJ1-6	once	TRBV21-1	.	CASSNEWTGNSPLHF	TGTGCCAGCAGCAATGAGTGGACAGGTAATTCACCCCTCCACTTT
TRBJ1-5	few	TRBV5-1	.	CASSFHSTNQPQHF	TGCGCCAGCAGCTTCCACAGTACCAATCAGCCCCAGCATTTT
TRBJ2-7	once	TRBV7-9	TRBD2	CASRPTSGAYYEQYF	TGTGCCAGCAGACCGACTAGCGGGGCGTACTACGAGCAGTACTTC
TRBJ1-1	.	TRBV7-6	.	CASSLAYGSLNTEAFF	TGTGCCAGCAGCTTAGCGTACGGGTCCCTGAACACTGAAGCTTTCTTT
TRBJ2-5	once	TRBV6-5	.	CASSYGGVEKTQYF	TGTGCCAGCAGTTACGGAGGGGTTGAAAAGACCCAGTACTTC
TRBJ2-5	.	TRBV7-2	.	CASSLGAGNVQETQYF	TGTGCCAGCAGCTTAGGGGCGGGAAACGTCCAAGAGACCCAGTACTTC
TRBJ1-2	.	TRBV7-2	TRBD1	CASRSSGGAVYTF	TGTGCCAGCAGGTCCTCAGGGGGCGCAGTCTACACCTTC
TRBJ1-2	.	TRBV7-2	.	CASSLVGRVGSYGYTF	TGTGCCAGCAGCTTAGTTGGGAGAGTAGGCTCCTATGGCTACACCTTC
TRBJ1-2	.	TRBV4-2	.	CASSQDAGGVEGYTF	TGTGCCAGCAGCCAAGACGCGGGGGGGGTCGAGGGCTACACCTTC
TRBJ1-1	.	TRBV19	.	CASRDSLNTEAFF	TGTGCCAGTAGGGACAGCCTGAACACTGAAGCTTTCTTT
TRBJ2-2	few	TRBV6-4	TRBD1	CASSDLAGGNTGELFF	TGTGCCAGCAGTGACTTGGCAGGGGGGAACACCGGGGAGCTGTTTTTT
TRBJ1-1	.	TRBV7-8	.	CASTPEGWGEAFF	TGTGCCAGCACGCCGGAGGGGTGGGGTGAAGCTTTCTTT
TRBJ2-3	many	TRBV6-2/TRBV6-3	TRBD2	CASSYLGWGGSTDTQYF	TGTGCCAGCAGTTACCTCGGTTGGGGGGGTAGCACAGATACGCAGTATTTT
TRBJ1-2	.	TRBV7-9	TRBD1	CASSFDRGRGGYTF	TGTGCCAGCAGCTTCGACAGGGGGCGGGGTGGCTACACCTTC
TRBJ1-1	once	TRBV3-1/TRBV3-2	.	CASSQGGGGTEAFF	TGTGCCAGCAGCCAAGGGGGAGGTGGGACTGAAGCTTTCTTT
TRBJ2-1	once	TRBV3-1/TRBV3-2	TRBD2	CASSPGLAGGKHEQFF	TGTGCCAGCAGCCCGGGACTAGCGGGAGGTAAACATGAGCAGTTCTTC
TRBJ2-1	few	TRBV5-4	.	CASSLGSGAYNEQFF	TGTGCCAGCAGCCTGGGATCAGGCGCCTACAATGAGCAGTTCTTC
TRBJ1-5	.	TRBV18	TRBD1	CASSPKDRRNSNQPQHF	TGTGCCAGCTCACCTAAGGACAGGCGGAATAGCAATCAGCCCCAGCATTTT
TRBJ1-2	.	TRBV30	.	CAWKGGGEGYTF	TGTGCCTGGAAGGGGGGGGGAGAAGGCTACACCTTC
TRBJ2-1	.	TRBV15	TRBD1	CATAGDREIHEQFF	TGTGCCACCGCAGGGGACAGGGAAATCCATGAGCAGTTCTTC
TRBJ2-5	.	TRBV19	TRBD2	CASSTRTSGILRETQYF	TGTGCCAGTAGTACACGGACTAGCGGGATACTAAGAGAGACCCAGTACTTC
TRBJ2-7	.	TRBV4-1	.	CASSQGTGGSYEQYF	TGCGCCAGCAGCCAAGGGACTGGGGGGTCCTACGAGCAGTACTTC
TRBJ2-7	once	TRBV19	TRBD1	CASSRQGRDPYEQYF	TGTGCCAGTAGCCGACAGGGGCGGGACCCCTACGAGCAGTACTTC
TRBJ2-4	.	TRBV29-1	TRBD1	CSVGQGDGNIQYF	TGCAGCGTTGGTCAGGGGGACGGAAACATTCAGTACTTC
TRBJ2-1	once	TRBV11-3	.	CASSFSMWEFSYNEQFF	TGTGCCAGCAGCTTCTCTATGTGGGAGTTCTCCTACAATGAGCAGTTCTTC
TRBJ2-7	.	TRBV30	.	CAGGQGVYEQYF	TGTGCCGGGGGGCAGGGCGTCTACGAGCAGTACTTC
TRBJ2-3	.	TRBV6-5	TRBD2	CASNLGGTDTQYF	TGTGCCAGCAACCTCGGGGGGACAGATACGCAGTATTTT
TRBJ2-1	.	TRBV30	.	CAWSVSNGGNEQFF	TGTGCCTGGAGTGTAAGTAATGGAGGAAATGAGCAGTTCTTC
TRBJ1-3	many	TRBV25-1	.	CASSDPSSGNTIYF	TGTGCCAGCAGTGATCCTAGCTCTGGAAACACCATATATTTT
TRBJ1-2	.	TRBV5-1	.	CASSLGPNYGYTF	TGCGCCAGCAGCTTGGGGCCGAACTATGGCTACACCTTC
TRBJ1-6	few	TRBV6-1	TRBD1	CASSDGTGDNSPLHF	TGTGCCAGCAGTGACGGGACAGGGGATAATTCACCCCTCCACTTT
TRBJ1-2	.	TRBV9	TRBD1	CASSATGDYGYTF	TGTGCCAGCAGCGCTACAGGGGACTATGGCTACACCTTC
TRBJ2-7	.	TRBV4-2	.	CASSPVPSYEQYF	TGTGCCAGCAGCCCAGTACCCTCCTACGAGCAGTACTTC
TRBJ2-5	.	TRBV20-1	.	CSASRSLETQYF	TGCAGTGCTAGTCGTTCCTTGGAGACCCAGTACTTC
TRBJ1-5	.	TRBV6-5	.	CASSPAGNQPQHF	TGTGCCAGCAGTCCGGCAGGGAATCAGCCCCAGCATTTT
TRBJ2-5	.	TRBV30	TRBD1	CAAYRGEETQYF	TGTGCCGCCTACAGGGGGGAAGAGACCCAGTACTTC
TRBJ2-1	.	TRBV11-2	TRBD1	CASSPGTGVHNEQFF	TGTGCCAGCAGCCCCGGGACAGGGGTCCACAATGAGCAGTTCTTC
TRBJ1-3	.	TRBV29-1	.	CSVRGIGGNTIYF	TGCAGCGTTAGGGGGATTGGTGGAAACACCATATATTTT
TRBJ1-5	.	TRBV18	TRBD1	CASSEGQPNQPQHF	TGTGCCAGCTCAGAGGGACAGCCCAATCAGCCCCAGCATTTT